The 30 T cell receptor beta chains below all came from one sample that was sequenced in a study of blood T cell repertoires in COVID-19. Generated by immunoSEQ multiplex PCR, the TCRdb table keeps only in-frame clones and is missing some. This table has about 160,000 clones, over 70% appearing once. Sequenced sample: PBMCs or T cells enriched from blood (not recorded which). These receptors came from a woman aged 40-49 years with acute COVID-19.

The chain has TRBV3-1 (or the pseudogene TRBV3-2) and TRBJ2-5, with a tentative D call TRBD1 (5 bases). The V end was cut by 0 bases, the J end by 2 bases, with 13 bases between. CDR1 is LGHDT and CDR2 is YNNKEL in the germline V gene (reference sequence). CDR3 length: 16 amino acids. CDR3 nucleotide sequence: TGTGCCAGCAGCCAAGATTCAGGGAAAGGTCAAGAGACCCAGTACTTC. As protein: CASSQDSGKGQETQYF.

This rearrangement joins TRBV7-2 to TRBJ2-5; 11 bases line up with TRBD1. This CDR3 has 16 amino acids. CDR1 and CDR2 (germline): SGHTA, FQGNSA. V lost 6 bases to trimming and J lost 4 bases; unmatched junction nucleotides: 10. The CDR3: CASRAGDRGFVETQYF. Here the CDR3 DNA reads TGTGCCAGCAGGGCTGGGGACAGGGGGTTTGTAGAGACCCAGTACTTC.

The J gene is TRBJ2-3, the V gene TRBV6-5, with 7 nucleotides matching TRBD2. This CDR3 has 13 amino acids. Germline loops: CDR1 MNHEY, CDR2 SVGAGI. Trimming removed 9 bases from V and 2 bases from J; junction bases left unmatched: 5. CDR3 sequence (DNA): TGTGCCAGTATGCGGGGGATCACAGATACGCAGTATTTT. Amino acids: CASMRGITDTQYF.

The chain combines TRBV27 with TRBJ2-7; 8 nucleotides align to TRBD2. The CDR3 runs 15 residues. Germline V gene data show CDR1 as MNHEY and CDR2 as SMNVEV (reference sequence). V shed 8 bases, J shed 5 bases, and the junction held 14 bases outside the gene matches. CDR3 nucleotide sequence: TGTGCCAGCTTTAGCCGCAGCGGGAGTGACAACGAGCAGTACGTC. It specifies CASFSRSGSDNEQYV.

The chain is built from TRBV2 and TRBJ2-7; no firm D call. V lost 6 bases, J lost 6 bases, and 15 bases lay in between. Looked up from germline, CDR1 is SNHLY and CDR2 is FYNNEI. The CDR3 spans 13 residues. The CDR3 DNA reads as TGTGCCAGCAGAATTGTAAAGTCGGGCGAGCAGTACGTC. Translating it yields CASRIVKSGEQYV.

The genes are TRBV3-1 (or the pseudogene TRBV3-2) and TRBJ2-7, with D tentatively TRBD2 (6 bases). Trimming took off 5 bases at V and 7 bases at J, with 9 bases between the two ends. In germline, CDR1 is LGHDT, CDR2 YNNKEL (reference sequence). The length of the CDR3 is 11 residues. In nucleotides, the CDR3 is TGTGCCAGCAGCGGTGGGGGGGAGCAGTACTTC. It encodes CASSGGGEQYF.

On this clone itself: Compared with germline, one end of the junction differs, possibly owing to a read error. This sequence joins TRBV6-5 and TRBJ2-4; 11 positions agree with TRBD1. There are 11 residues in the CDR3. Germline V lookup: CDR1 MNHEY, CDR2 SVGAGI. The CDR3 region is CASRQDRGLGF. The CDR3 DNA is TGTGCCAGCAGGCAGGACAGGGGGCTGGGATTC.

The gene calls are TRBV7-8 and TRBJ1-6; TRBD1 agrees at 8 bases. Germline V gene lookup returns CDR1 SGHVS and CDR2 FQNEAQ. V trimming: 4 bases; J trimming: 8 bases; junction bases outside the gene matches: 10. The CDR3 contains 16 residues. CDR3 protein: CASSSIRGTGDSPLHF. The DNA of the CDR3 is TGTGCCAGCAGCTCAATTAGGGGGACAGGTGATTCACCCCTCCACTTT.

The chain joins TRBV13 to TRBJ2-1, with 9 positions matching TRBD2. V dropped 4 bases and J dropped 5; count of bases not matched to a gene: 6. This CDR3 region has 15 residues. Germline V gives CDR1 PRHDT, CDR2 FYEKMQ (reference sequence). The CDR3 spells CASSSRTSENNEQFF. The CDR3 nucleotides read TGTGCCAGCAGCTCTCGGACTAGCGAAAACAATGAGCAGTTCTTC.

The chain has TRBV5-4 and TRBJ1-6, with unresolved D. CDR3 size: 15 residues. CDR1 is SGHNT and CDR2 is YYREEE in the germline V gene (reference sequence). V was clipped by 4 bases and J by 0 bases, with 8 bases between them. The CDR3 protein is CASSNRSSYNSPLHF. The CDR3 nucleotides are TGTGCCAGCAGCAACAGAAGCTCCTATAATTCACCCCTCCACTTT.

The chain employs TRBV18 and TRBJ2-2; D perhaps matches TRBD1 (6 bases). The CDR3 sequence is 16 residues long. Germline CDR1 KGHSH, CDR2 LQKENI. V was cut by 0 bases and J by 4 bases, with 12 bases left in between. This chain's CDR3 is CASSPPSTGRTGELFF. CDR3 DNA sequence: TGTGCCAGCTCACCACCCAGTACAGGGCGCACCGGGGAGCTGTTTTTT.

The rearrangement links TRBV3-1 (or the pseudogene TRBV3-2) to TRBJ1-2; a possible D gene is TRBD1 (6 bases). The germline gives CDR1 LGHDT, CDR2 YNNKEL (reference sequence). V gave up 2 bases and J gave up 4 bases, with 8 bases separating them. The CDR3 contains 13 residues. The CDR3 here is CASSQQGTYGYTF. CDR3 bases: TGTGCCAGCAGCCAACAGGGGACCTATGGCTACACCTTC.

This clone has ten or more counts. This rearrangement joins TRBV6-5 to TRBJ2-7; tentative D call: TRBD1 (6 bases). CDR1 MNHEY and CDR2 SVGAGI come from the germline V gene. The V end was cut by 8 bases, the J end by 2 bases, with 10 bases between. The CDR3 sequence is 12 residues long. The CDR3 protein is CASRDKPYEQYF. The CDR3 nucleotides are TGTGCCAGCCGGGACAAACCCTACGAGCAGTACTTC.

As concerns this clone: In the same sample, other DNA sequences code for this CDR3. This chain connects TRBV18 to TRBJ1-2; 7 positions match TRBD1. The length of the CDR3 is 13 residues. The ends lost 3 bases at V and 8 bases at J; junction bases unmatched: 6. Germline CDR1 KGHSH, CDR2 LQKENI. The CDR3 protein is CASSPGTAGGYTF. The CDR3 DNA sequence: TGTGCCAGCTCACCCGGGACAGCCGGCGGCTACACCTTC.

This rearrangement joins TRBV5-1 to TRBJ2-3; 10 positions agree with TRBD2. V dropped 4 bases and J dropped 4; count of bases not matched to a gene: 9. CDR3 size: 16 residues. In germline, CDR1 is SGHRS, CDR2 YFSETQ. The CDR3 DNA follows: TGCGCCAGCAGCCCGGACCCAGCGGGAGGGCCAGATACGCAGTATTTT. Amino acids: CASSPDPAGGPDTQYF.

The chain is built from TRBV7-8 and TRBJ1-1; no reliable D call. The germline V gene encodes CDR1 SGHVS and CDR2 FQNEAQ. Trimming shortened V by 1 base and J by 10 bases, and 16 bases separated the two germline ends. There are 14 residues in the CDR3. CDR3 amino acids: CASSLGEARPPAFF. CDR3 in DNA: TGTGCCAGCAGCTTAGGGGAGGCCAGGCCTCCAGCTTTCTTT.

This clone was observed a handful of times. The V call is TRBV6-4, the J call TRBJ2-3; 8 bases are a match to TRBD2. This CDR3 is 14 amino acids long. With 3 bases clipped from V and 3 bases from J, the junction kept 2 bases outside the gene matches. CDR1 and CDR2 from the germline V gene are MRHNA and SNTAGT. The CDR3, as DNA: TGTGCCAGCAGTGAAACGGGAGGGACAGATACGCAGTATTTT. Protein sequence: CASSETGGTDTQYF.

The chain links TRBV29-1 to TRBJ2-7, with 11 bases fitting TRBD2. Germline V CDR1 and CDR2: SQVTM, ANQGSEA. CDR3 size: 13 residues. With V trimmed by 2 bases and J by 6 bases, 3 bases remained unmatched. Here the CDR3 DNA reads TGCAGCGTTGAATCTCTAGCGGGAGGCGAGCAGTACTTC. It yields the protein CSVESLAGGEQYF.

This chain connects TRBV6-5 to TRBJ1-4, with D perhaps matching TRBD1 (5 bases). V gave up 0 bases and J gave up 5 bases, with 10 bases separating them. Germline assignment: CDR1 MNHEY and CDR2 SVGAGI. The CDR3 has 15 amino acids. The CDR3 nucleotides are TGTGCCAGCAGTTACTCGACGGGGGGGAATGAAAAACTGTTTTTT. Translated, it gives CASSYSTGGNEKLFF.

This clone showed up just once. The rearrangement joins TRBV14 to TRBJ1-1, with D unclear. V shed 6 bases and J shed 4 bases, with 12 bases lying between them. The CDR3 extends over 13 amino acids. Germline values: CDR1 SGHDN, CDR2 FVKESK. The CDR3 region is CASSLTEGTEAFF. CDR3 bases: TGTGCCAGCAGTCTCACGGAGGGCACTGAAGCTTTCTTT.

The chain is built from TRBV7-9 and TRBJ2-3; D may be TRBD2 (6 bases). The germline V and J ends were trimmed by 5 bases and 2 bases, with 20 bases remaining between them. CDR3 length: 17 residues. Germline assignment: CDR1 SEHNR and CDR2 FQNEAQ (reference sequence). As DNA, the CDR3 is TGTGCCAGCAGCCAAACCAGGAGCGGGTTGAACACAGATACGCAGTATTTT. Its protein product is CASSQTRSGLNTDTQYF.

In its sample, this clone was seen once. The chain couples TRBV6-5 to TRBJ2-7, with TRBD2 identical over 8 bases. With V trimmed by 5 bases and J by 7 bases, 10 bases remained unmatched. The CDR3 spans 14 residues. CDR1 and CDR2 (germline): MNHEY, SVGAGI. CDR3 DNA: TGTGCCAGCAGTCCCGGGGCGGGAGGCGAAGAGCAGTACTTC. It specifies CASSPGAGGEEQYF.

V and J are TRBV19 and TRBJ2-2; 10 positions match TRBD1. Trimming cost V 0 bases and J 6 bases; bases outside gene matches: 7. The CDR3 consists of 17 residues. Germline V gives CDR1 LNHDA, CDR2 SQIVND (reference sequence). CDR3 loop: CASSIDIGQGGAGELFF. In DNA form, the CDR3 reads TGTGCCAGTAGTATAGATATAGGACAGGGGGGGGCCGGGGAGCTGTTTTTT.

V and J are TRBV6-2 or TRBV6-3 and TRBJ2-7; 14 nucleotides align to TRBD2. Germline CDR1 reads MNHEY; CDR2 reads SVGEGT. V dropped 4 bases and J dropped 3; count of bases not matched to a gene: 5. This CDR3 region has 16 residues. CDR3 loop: CASSSRTSGRLYEQYF. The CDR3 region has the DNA TGTGCCAGCAGTTCTCGGACTAGCGGGAGGCTCTACGAGCAGTACTTC.

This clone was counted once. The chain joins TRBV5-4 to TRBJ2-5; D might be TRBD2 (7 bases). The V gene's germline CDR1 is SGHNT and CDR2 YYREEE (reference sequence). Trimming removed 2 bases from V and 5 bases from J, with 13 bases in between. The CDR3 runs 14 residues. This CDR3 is CASSFAGARETQYF. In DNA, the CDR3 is TGTGCCAGCAGCTTCGCGGGGGCTAGGGAGACCCAGTACTTC.

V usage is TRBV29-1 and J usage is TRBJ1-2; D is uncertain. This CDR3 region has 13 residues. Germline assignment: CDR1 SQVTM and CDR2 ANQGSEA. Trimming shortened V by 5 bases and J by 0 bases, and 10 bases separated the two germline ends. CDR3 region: CSVNDGANYGYTF. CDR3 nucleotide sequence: TGCAGCGTTAATGACGGAGCTAACTATGGCTACACCTTC. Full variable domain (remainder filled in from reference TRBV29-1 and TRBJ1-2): SAVISQKPSRDICQRGTSLTIQCQVDSQVTMMFWYRQQPGQSLTLIATANQGSEATYESGFVIDKFPISRPNLTFSTLTVSNMSPEDSSIYLCSVNDGANYGYTFGSGTRLTVV.

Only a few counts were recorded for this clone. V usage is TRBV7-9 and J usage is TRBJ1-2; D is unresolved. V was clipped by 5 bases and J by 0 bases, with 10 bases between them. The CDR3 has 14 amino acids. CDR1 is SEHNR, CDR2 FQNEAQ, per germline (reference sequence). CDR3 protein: CASSAQQANYGYTF. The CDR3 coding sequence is TGTGCCAGCAGCGCTCAACAAGCTAACTATGGCTACACCTTC.

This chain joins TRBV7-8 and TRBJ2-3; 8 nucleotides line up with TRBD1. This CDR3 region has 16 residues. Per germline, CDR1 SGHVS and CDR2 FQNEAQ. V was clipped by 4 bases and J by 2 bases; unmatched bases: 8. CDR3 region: CASSSRTGSNTDTQYF. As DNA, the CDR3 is TGTGCCAGCAGCTCCAGGACAGGGTCCAACACAGATACGCAGTATTTT.

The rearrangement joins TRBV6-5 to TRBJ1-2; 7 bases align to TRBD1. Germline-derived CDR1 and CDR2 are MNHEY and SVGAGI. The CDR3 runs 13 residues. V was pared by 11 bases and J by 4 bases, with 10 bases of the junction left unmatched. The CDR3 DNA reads TGTGCCGTTCGGACAGGAGGGGCCTATGGCTACACCTTC. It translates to CAVRTGGAYGYTF.

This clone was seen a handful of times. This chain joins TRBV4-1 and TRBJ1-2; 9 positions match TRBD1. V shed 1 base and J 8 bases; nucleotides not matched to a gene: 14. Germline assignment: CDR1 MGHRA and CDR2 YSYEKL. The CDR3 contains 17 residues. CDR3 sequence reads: CASSQVLLGQGLRGYTF. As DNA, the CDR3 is TGCGCCAGCAGCCAAGTCCTCCTGGGACAGGGCCTGAGGGGCTACACCTTC.